The source of this TCR beta chain is a study of OX40 agonist ivuxolimab in advanced cancers. Study information: Intravenous ivuxolimab at 0.01 to 10 mg/kg was given to patients every 2 weeks. Cohort: 80% to 85% men, mean age around 60, aged about 20 to 90. Patients achieving partial responses numbered three: one hepatocellular carcinoma case and two cutaneous melanoma cases.

Comments on this clone: Its specificity is unknown.

Study-level points and caveats: By week 6 at 0.1 to 3.0 mg/kg, blood CD4+ and CD8+ T cells had expanded clonally.

The CDR3 has 14 amino acids. CDR1 is SGHDT and CDR2 is YYEEEE in the germline V gene. Trimming shortened V by 1 base and J by 7 bases, and 13 bases separated the two germline ends. The data were produced by immunoSEQ multiplex PCR, yet TCRdb's version contains in-frame clones alone and is incomplete. The table has about 32,000 clones, about four fifths seen once. The source material was CD4+ or CD8+ T cells sorted from blood, sampled in a trial of the OX40 agonist ivuxolimab. The chain combines TRBV5-6 with TRBJ2-3, with D possibly matching TRBD1 (6 bases). This receptor was obtained from an adult with an advanced solid tumor such as melanoma, head and neck, liver or kidney cancer. The CDR3 here is CASSLLGDKNTQYF. CDR3 DNA: TGTGCCAGCAGCTTGCTAGGGGACAAAAATACGCAGTATTTT.